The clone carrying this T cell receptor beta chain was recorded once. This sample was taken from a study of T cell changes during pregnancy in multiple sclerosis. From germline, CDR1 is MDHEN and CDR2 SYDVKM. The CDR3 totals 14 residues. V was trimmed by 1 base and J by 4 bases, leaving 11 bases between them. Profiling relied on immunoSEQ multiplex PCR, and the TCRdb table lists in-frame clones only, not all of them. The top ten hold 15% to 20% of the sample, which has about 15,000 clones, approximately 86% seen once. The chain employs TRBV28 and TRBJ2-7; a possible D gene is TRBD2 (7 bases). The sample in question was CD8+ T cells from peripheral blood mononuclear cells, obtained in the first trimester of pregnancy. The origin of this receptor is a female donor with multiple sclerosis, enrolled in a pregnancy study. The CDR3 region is CASSLLQGGYEQYF. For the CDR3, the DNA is TGTGCCAGCAGTTTATTACAGGGAGGGTACGAGCAGTACTTC.